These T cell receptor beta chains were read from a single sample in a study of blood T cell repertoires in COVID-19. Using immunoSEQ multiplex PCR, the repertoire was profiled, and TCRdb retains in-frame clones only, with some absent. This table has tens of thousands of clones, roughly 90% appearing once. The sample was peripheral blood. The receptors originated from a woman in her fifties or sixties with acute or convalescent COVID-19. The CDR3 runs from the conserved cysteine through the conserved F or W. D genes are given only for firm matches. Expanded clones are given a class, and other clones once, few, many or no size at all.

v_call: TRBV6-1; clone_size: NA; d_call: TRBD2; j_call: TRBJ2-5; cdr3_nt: TGTGCCAGCAGTGCAACTGAACTAGCGGGCCAAGAGACCCAGTACTTC; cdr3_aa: CASSATELAGQETQYF
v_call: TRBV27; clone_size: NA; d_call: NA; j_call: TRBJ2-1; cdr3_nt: TGTGCCAGCAAGCGACTCAGCTCCTACAATGAGCAGTTCTTC; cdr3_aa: CASKRLSSYNEQFF
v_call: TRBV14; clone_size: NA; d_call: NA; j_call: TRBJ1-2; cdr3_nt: TGTGCCAGCAGCCAAGAGATTGGGCATTTGAACTATGGCTACACCTTC; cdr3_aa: CASSQEIGHLNYGYTF
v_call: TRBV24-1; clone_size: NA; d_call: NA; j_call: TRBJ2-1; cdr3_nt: TGTGCCACCAGTGGCGACCGGGACTCCCAACAAGGATGTGAGCAGTTCTTC; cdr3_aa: CATSGDRDSQQGCEQFF
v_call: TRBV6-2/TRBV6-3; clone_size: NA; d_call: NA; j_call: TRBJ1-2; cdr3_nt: TGTGCCAGCAGCCGGTCGGGGGTCAACTATGGCTACACCTTC; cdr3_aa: CASSRSGVNYGYTF
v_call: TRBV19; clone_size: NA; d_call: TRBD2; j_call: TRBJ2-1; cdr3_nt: TGTGCCAGTAGTTGGGGGGGGAGTCCCTACAATGAGCAGTTCTTC; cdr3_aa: CASSWGGSPYNEQFF
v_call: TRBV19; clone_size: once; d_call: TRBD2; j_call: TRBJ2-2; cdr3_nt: TGTGCCAGTACAGCGGGGGAACACACCGGGGAGCTGTTTTTT; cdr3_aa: CASTAGEHTGELFF
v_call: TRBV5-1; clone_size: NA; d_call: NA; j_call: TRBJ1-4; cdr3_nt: TGCGCCAGCAGCTTGGGTATTCAGACAAATGAAAAACTGTTTTTT; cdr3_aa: CASSLGIQTNEKLFF
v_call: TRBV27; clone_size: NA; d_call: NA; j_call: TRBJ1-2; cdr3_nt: TGTGCCAGCAGTTTACGGCAGGGGCGAAACTATGGCTACACCTTC; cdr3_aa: CASSLRQGRNYGYTF
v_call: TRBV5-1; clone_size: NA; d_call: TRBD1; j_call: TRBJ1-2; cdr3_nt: TGCGCCAGCAGCCCCGGCGGGACAGAGAGCTATGGCTACACCTTC; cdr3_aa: CASSPGGTESYGYTF
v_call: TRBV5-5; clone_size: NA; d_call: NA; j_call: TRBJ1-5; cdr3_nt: TGTGCCAGCAGCTTGACCCGGGGCAATCAGCCCCAGCATTTT; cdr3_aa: CASSLTRGNQPQHF
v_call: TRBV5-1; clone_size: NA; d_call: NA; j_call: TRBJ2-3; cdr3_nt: TGCGCCAGCTCGCGGAGGCCCGCCCGGACAGATACGCAGTATTTT; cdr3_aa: CASSRRPARTDTQYF
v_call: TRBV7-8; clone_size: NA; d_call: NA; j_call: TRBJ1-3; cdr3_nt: TGTGCCAGCAGCTTAGAACAGCCACTCTCTGGAAACACCATATATTTT; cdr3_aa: CASSLEQPLSGNTIYF
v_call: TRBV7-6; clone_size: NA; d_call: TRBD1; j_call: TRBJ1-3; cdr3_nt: TGTGCCAGCAGCCCGTTCGGGCAGGGGGGAGGAAACACCATATATTTT; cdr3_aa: CASSPFGQGGGNTIYF
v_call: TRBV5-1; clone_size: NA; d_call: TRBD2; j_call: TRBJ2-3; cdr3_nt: TGCGCCAGCAGCTTGCCCGGGACTAGCGGGAGGACGCAGTATTTT; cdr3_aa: CASSLPGTSGRTQYF
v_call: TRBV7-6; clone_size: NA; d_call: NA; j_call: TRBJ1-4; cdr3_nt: TGTGCCAGCAGCTGGGGGACAATACTGTTTTTT; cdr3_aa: CASSWGTILFF